This T cell receptor (beta chain) came from a study of T cell repertoires in cytomegalovirus infection (dated by TCRdb to between 2019 and 2020). Some background on the complete study: Donor HLA type was relevant to the analysis, because carriage of CMV infection together with the matching HLA type was indicated by public TCR beta signatures.

Study-wide conclusions, independent of this receptor: The ex vivo response was dominated by HLA-C-restricted CMV-specific TCR beta clonotypes, and the single most frequent clonotype in two of eight donors was supplied by these HLA-C-restricted clonotypes. Carriers of CMV infection plus the relevant HLA type were discriminated by the cumulative frequency of public TCR beta family members in the study cohort and in an independent roughly 370-donor cohort.

TCRdb shows the sequencer as Illumina HiSeq 1500. TCRdb reworked the public reads: Q25 trimming with fastp, MiXCR clone assembly, productive beta chains retained. When rows share a CDR3 protein, they turn into one entry using the most common DNA and genes. In this sample the table shows 200,000 or so distinct CDR3 sequences, 28% of which occur a single time. Of the sample, under 35% falls within the top ten clones. The CDR3 sequence holds 14 residues, the cysteine and phenylalanine included. Just the 42-base CDR3 DNA is kept, in frame starting at base 1. Sequences DFQATT (CDR1) and SNEGSKA (CDR2) are obtained from the germline V gene (reference sequence). Of note for this clonotype: Which antigen it targets is not known. A read error may produce the germline difference seen at one junction end.

The receptor was isolated from a human donor in good health (CMV status not recorded). Some clones in this sample may be carry-over from other donors' samples. The rearrangement combines TRBV20-1 with TRBJ1-3; too little of a D gene remains to name it. What was sequenced was PBMCs. The sequenced DNA: TGCAGTGCGAGAGCGCCAGGACGGGGAAACACCATATATTTT. This sequence encodes CSARAPGRGNTIYF.